The 26 T cell receptor beta chains below come from one sample, sequenced in a study of blood T cells in healthy people across ages. A second PCR of roughly 6 to 12 cycles used a sample-barcoded 5' primer and a J-beta primer mix. MiXCR was run by TCRdb on the 5' RACE reads, yielding one entry per CDR3 protein. The data hold 1,800,000 or so distinct CDR3 sequences, with 35% to 50% observed a single time. The sample was blood. Source of these receptors: a human donor in good health.

This clonotype appeared a single time. The chain links TRBV5-1 to TRBJ1-3; 8 bases match TRBD1. V gave up 2 bases and J gave up 2 bases; unmatched junction bases: 3. Germline CDR1 and CDR2: SGHRS and YFSETQ. The CDR3 sequence is 15 residues long. CDR3 loop: CASSLLQGAGNTIYF. The DNA for the CDR3 is TGCGCCAGCAGCTTACTACAGGGGGCTGGAAACACCATATATTTT.

The chain carries TRBV7-2 and TRBJ2-1; 8 bases match TRBD1. J was trimmed by 12 bases and V by 5 bases; bases with no gene match: 6. The CDR3 is 12 residues long. Germline V gene data show CDR1 as SGHTA and CDR2 as FQGNSA. CDR3 sequence (DNA): TGTGCCAGCAGCAAGCAAGGGACAGGGCAGTTCTTC. Amino acids: CASSKQGTGQFF.

This rearrangement joins TRBV28 to TRBJ2-3; 10 bases fit TRBD1. Germline assignment: CDR1 MDHEN and CDR2 SYDVKM. The V gene end was trimmed by 7 bases and the J gene end by 4 bases; junction bases not matched to a gene: 5. CDR3 size: 14 residues. CDR3 amino acids: CASNDRGRADTQYF. Written as DNA, the CDR3 is TGTGCCAGCAATGACAGGGGGCGCGCAGATACGCAGTATTTT. Based on the CDR3 plus reference TRBV28 and TRBJ2-3, the full variable domain is DVKVTQSSRYLVKRTGEKVFLECVQDMDHENMFWYRQDPGLGLRLIYFSYDVKMKEKGDIPEGYSVSREKKERFSLILESASTNQTSMYLCASNDRGRADTQYFGPGTRLTVL.

The V and J genes are TRBV25-1 and TRBJ2-5, with D perhaps matching TRBD1 (5 bases). The V gene lost 6 bases and the J gene lost 5 bases, with 19 bases spanning the gap. Per the germline V gene, CDR1 is MGHDK and CDR2 is SYGVNS. CDR3 length equals 15 residues. CDR3 nucleotide sequence: TGTGCCAGCAGGCCAAGGGGCGGTGTAAGGGAGACCCAGTACTTC. This sequence encodes CASRPRGGVRETQYF.

The V call is TRBV4-2, the J call TRBJ2-5; TRBD2 matches 11 bases. Germline CDR1 is LGHNA and CDR2 is YNFKEQ. J was trimmed by 4 bases and V by 3 bases; bases with no gene match: 7. CDR3 size: 16 residues. CDR3 bases: TGTGCCAGCAGCCAGTTAGTAGCGGGGGGGCGAGAGACCCAGTACTTC. Its translation: CASSQLVAGGRETQYF.

The chain has TRBV7-9 and TRBJ2-3; 9 bases agree with TRBD1. The CDR3 runs 16 residues. J was trimmed by 3 bases and V by 4 bases; bases with no gene match: 8. Germline CDR1 and CDR2: SEHNR and FQNEAQ (reference sequence). The CDR3 DNA follows: TGTGCCAGCAGCTCCCCCGACAGGGGGAGAACAGATACGCAGTATTTT. Translated: CASSSPDRGRTDTQYF.

Only a few counts were recorded for this clonotype. The chain couples TRBV5-5 to TRBJ2-3; 9 positions agree with TRBD1. The length of the CDR3 is 15 residues. Per germline, CDR1 SGHKS and CDR2 YYEKEE (reference sequence). V trimming: 4 bases; J trimming: 3 bases; junction bases outside the gene matches: 6. Here the CDR3 reads CASSIGQGRTDTQYF. The CDR3 DNA is TGTGCCAGCAGCATAGGACAGGGGCGAACAGATACGCAGTATTTT. Full variable domain (missing parts from reference TRBV5-5 and TRBJ2-3): DAGVTQSPTHLIKTRGQQVTLRCSPISGHKSVSWYQQVLGQGPQFIFQYYEKEERGRGNFPDRFSARQFPNYSSELNVNALLLGDSALYLCASSIGQGRTDTQYFGPGTRLTVL.

This clonotype was counted at least ten times. One end of the junction fails to match germline, which may point to a read error. V is TRBV12-3 or TRBV12-4 and J is TRBJ1-2; D is ambiguous. The CDR3 totals 13 residues. CDR3 sequence reads: CASSLVPNYGYTF. The CDR3, as DNA: TGTGCCAGCAGCTTAGTCCCTAACTATGGCTACACCTTC.

This clonotype has just a few counts. The V gene is TRBV29-1, the J gene TRBJ2-3, with D possibly matching TRBD2 (5 bases). CDR3 length: 16 amino acids. Germline V CDR1 and CDR2: SQVTM, ANQGSEA. The germline V and J ends were trimmed by 3 bases and 2 bases, with 18 bases remaining between them. The DNA of the CDR3 is TGCAGCGTTGAGGGCAGTAATAGCGTTACCACAGATACGCAGTATTTT. Protein: CSVEGSNSVTTDTQYF.

This chain links TRBV6-5 with TRBJ1-2, with 8 nucleotides matching TRBD1. Germline values: CDR1 MNHEY, CDR2 SVGAGI. The CDR3 runs to 13 residues. After removal of 6 bases from V and 7 bases from J, the junction contained 7 bases not matched to a gene. The CDR3 DNA follows: TGTGCCAGCAGCTTTACAGGGGGAACTGGCTACACCTTC. Protein sequence: CASSFTGGTGYTF.

This clonotype was counted a few times. The chain combines TRBV5-4 with TRBJ2-5, with D unresolved. CDR1 is SGHNT and CDR2 is YYREEE in the germline V gene (reference sequence). The CDR3 contains 13 residues. V gave up 2 bases and J gave up 5 bases, with 10 bases separating them. The CDR3 sequence: CASSLVDRETQYF. Here the CDR3 DNA reads TGTGCCAGCAGCTTAGTCGATCGGGAGACCCAGTACTTC. Variable domain in full (rest from reference TRBV5-4 and TRBJ2-5): ETGVTQSPTHLIKTRGQQVTLRCSSQSGHNTVSWYQQALGQGPQFIFQYYREEENGRGNFPPRFSGLQFPNYSSELNVNALELDDSALYLCASSLVDRETQYFGPGTRLLVL.

This sequence joins TRBV28 and TRBJ1-4, with 7 bases lining up with TRBD1. With V trimmed by 7 bases and J by 8 bases, 7 bases remained unmatched. CDR1 and CDR2 (germline): MDHEN, SYDVKM. This CDR3 has 13 amino acids. CDR3: CASTFIRGEKLFF. In DNA, the CDR3 is TGTGCCAGCACCTTTATCAGGGGGGAAAAACTGTTTTTT.

V is TRBV12-3 or TRBV12-4 and J is TRBJ1-5, with D possibly matching TRBD1 (5 bases). Trimming left V 7 bases short and J 4 bases short, with 11 bases between. The length of the CDR3 is 13 residues. The CDR3 protein is CASIGTLNQPQHF. Written as DNA, the CDR3 is TGTGCCAGCATTGGGACCCTTAATCAGCCCCAGCATTTT.

The rearrangement joins TRBV27 to TRBJ1-2; 8 bases map to TRBD1. Germline V lookup: CDR1 MNHEY, CDR2 SMNVEV (reference sequence). With V trimmed by 0 bases and J by 3 bases, 6 bases remained unmatched. The CDR3 is 16 residues long. The DNA for the CDR3 is TGTGCCAGCAGTTTATCGACAGGGGAGCGGGACTATGGCTACACCTTC. It translates to CASSLSTGERDYGYTF.

This clonotype was seen a handful of times. This sequence joins TRBV7-2 and TRBJ1-1, with a weak D call TRBD1 (5 bases). Per the germline V gene, CDR1 is SGHTA and CDR2 is FQGNSA. The CDR3 has 14 residues. Trimming pared 8 bases from V and 4 bases from J, leaving 17 bases between. CDR3 nucleotides: TGTGCCAGCGGACACCCTGGGGGGGGCACTGAAGCTTTCTTT. This translates into CASGHPGGGTEAFF.

The chain has TRBV29-1 and TRBJ2-3, with TRBD2 matching over 13 bases. The CDR3 contains 14 residues. Trimming took 6 bases from V and 2 from J; bases not matched to a gene: 2. CDR1 and CDR2 from the germline V gene are SQVTM and ANQGSEA. CDR3 amino acids: CSVGLAGHTDTQYF. DNA of the CDR3: TGCAGCGTGGGACTAGCGGGACACACAGATACGCAGTATTTT.

V is TRBV28 and J is TRBJ2-3; 8 positions agree with TRBD2. V gave up 5 bases and J gave up 0 bases; unmatched junction bases: 4. Germline V gene data show CDR1 as MDHEN and CDR2 as SYDVKM. The CDR3 is 15 amino acids. This CDR3 reads CASSGAGESTDTQYF. CDR3 DNA sequence: TGTGCCAGCAGTGGAGCGGGGGAGAGCACAGATACGCAGTATTTT.

The genes are TRBV6-6 and TRBJ2-4, with 7 bases fitting TRBD1. Germline-derived CDR1 and CDR2 are MNHNY and SVGAGI (reference sequence). V trimming: 6 bases; J trimming: 0 bases; junction bases outside the gene matches: 5. The CDR3 consists of 15 residues. In DNA form, the CDR3 reads TGTGCCAGCAGATCCTCAGGGGGAGCCAAAAACATTCAGTACTTC. This sequence encodes CASRSSGGAKNIQYF.

This rearrangement joins TRBV7-6 to TRBJ2-7; D remains unclear. V lost 0 bases and J 3 bases, leaving 12 bases between the germline ends. The CDR3 is 15 residues long. CDR1 and CDR2 from the germline V gene are SGHVS and FNYEAQ. In nucleotides, the CDR3 is TGTGCCAGCAGCTTAGCCGGCAGCCTAGACTACGAGCAGTACTTC. Protein: CASSLAGSLDYEQYF.

The table lists this clonotype with a few counts. V and J are TRBV6-5 and TRBJ2-4, with 7 positions matching TRBD2. Germline CDR1 reads MNHEY; CDR2 reads SVGAGI. The CDR3 has 14 amino acids. After removal of 6 bases from V and 6 bases from J, the junction contained 8 bases not matched to a gene. CDR3 in DNA: TGTGCCAGCAGATGGACTAGTGGGGGAAACATTCAGTACTTC. Translating it yields CASRWTSGGNIQYF.

This clonotype was picked up a small number of times. This chain connects TRBV6-6 to TRBJ2-7; no definite D call. CDR3 length equals 14 residues. Germline V gene sequence: CDR1 MNHNY, CDR2 SVGAGI (reference sequence). The V and J ends lost 7 bases and 0 bases respectively, with 13 bases between them. The CDR3 DNA sequence: TGTGCCAGCACCCAAGGGCAGATCTCCTACGAGCAGTACTTC. It yields the protein CASTQGQISYEQYF.

This clonotype was picked up a small number of times. The chain is built from TRBV6-2 or TRBV6-3 and TRBJ1-1, with D possibly TRBD1 on 5 matching bases. Germline values: CDR1 MNHEY, CDR2 SVGEGT. Trimming took off 6 bases at V and 0 bases at J, with 8 bases between the two ends. The length of the CDR3 is 13 residues. CDR3 protein: CASRGPMNTEAFF. DNA for the CDR3: TGTGCCAGCAGGGGACCCATGAACACTGAAGCTTTCTTT.

The chain combines TRBV15 with TRBJ2-3, with TRBD2 identical over 10 bases. From germline, CDR1 is LNHNV and CDR2 YYDKDF (reference sequence). This CDR3 region has 16 residues. V lost 2 bases to trimming and J lost 1 base; unmatched junction nucleotides: 3. The CDR3 sequence is CATSRLTSGGTDTQYF. CDR3 in DNA: TGTGCCACCAGCAGACTAACTAGCGGGGGCACAGATACGCAGTATTTT.

This clonotype was seen more than once but under ten times. This chain links TRBV6-2 or TRBV6-3 with TRBJ2-7; no reliable D call. Germline CDR1 is MNHEY and CDR2 is SVGEGT. V lost 0 bases and J 2 bases, leaving 26 bases between the germline ends. The CDR3 is made up of 20 amino acids. CDR3 region: CASSYSSALIGPHNAYEQYF. As DNA, the CDR3 is TGTGCCAGCAGTTACTCATCTGCTTTGATCGGGCCACACAACGCCTACGAGCAGTACTTC.

This CDR3 is CSARPGTSGVYEQFF. CDR3 sequence (DNA): TGCAGTGCTAGACCCGGGACTAGCGGGGTCTATGAGCAGTTCTTC. This sequence joins TRBV20-1 and TRBJ2-1, with 13 bases that match TRBD2. This CDR3 comprises 15 residues. The germline V gene encodes CDR1 DFQATT and CDR2 SNEGSKA (reference sequence). After removal of 2 bases from V and 8 bases from J, the junction contained 6 bases not matched to a gene.

There are a few counts of this clonotype. The V call is TRBV6-5, the J call TRBJ1-5; D is ambiguous. Germline V CDR1 and CDR2: MNHEY, SVGAGI. The CDR3 covers 15 residues. Trimming took 5 bases from V and 3 from J, leaving 14 bases between them. Here the CDR3 reads CASSLAAESNQPQHF. The CDR3 DNA sequence: TGTGCCAGCAGTCTGGCGGCAGAGTCCAATCAGCCCCAGCATTTT.